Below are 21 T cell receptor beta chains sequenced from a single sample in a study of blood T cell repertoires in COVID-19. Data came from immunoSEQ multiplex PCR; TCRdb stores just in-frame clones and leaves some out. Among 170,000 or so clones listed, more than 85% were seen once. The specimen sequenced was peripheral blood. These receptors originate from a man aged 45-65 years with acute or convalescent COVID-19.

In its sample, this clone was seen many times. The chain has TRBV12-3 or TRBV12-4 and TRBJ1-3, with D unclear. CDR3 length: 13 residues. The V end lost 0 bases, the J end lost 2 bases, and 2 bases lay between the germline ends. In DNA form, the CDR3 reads TGTGCCAGCAGTTTAGCCACTGGAAACACCATATATTTT. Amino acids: CASSLATGNTIYF.

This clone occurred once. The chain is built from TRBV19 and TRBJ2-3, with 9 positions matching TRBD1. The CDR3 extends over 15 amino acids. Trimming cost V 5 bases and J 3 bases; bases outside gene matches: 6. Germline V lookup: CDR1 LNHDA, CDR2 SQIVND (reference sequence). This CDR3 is CASSQRGQGTDTQYF. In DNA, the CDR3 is TGTGCCAGTAGTCAGAGGGGACAGGGAACAGATACGCAGTATTTT. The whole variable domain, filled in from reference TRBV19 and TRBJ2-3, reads DGGITQSPKYLFRKEGQNVTLSCEQNLNHDAMYWYRQDPGQGLRLIYYSQIVNDFQKGDIAEGYSVSREKKESFPLTVTSAQKNPTAFYLCASSQRGQGTDTQYFGPGTRLTVL.

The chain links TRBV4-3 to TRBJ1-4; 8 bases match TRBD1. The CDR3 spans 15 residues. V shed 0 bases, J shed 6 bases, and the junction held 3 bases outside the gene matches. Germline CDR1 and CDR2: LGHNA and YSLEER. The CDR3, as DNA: TGCGCCAGCAGCCAAGACCTGGGACAGGATGAAAAACTGTTTTTT. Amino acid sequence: CASSQDLGQDEKLFF.

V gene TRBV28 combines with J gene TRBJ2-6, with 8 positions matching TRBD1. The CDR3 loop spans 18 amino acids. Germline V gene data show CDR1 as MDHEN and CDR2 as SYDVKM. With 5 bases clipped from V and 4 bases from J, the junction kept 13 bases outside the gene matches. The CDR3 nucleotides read TGTGCCAGCAGTACCGGACAGGGCCAAAAAAGAGGGGCCAACGTCCTGACTTTC. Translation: CASSTGQGQKRGANVLTF.

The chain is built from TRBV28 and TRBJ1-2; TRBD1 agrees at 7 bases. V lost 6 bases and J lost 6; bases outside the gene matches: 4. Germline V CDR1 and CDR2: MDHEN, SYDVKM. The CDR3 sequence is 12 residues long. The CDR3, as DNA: TGTGCCAGCAGCACAACAGGGGATGGCTACACCTTC. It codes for CASSTTGDGYTF.

The CDR3 loop reads CASSLISGTSGRSGELFF. For the CDR3, the DNA is TGTGCCAGCAGCTTAATAAGCGGGACTAGCGGGAGGTCCGGGGAGCTGTTTTTT. The chain employs TRBV7-2 and TRBJ2-2, with 15 positions matching TRBD2. Germline lookup yields CDR1 SGHTA and CDR2 FQGNSA. The CDR3 is 18 amino acids. V was pared by 2 bases and J by 6 bases, with 7 bases of the junction left unmatched.

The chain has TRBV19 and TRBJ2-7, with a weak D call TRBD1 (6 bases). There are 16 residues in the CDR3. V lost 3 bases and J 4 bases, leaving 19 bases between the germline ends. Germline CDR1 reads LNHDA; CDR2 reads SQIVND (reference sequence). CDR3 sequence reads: CASSMFPGDGFYEQYF. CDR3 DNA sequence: TGTGCCAGTAGTATGTTTCCAGGGGACGGTTTTTACGAGCAGTACTTC.

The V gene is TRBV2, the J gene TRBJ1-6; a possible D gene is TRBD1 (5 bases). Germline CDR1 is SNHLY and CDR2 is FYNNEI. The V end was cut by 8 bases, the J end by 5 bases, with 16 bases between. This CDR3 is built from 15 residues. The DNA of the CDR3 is TGTGCCAGCGCCCCCGGACAAACCAATAATTCACCCCTCCACTTT. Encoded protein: CASAPGQTNNSPLHF.

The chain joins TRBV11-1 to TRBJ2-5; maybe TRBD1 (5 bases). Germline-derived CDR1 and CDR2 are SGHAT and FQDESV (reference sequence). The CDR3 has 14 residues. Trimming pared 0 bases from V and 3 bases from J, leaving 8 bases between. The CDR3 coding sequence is TGTGCCAGCAGCTTAGCAGGGGTGGAAGAGACCCAGTACTTC. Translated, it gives CASSLAGVEETQYF.

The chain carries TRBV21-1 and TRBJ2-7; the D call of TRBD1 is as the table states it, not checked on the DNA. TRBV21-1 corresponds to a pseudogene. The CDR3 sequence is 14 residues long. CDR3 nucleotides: TGTGCCAGCAGCAAAACAGGACAGGACTACGAGCAGTACTTC. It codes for CASSKTGQDYEQYF.

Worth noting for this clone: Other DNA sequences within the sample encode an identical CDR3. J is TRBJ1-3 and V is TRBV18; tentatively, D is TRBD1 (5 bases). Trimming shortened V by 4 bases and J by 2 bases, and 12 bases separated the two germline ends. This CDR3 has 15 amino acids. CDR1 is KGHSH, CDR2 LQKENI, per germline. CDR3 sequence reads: CASSLTTGAGNTIYF. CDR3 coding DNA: TGTGCCAGCTCACTCACAACGGGGGCTGGAAACACCATATATTTT.

This chain's CDR3 is CASSLRGLSTNEKLFF. The CDR3, as DNA: TGTGCCAGCAGCCTACGGGGTCTATCAACTAATGAAAAACTGTTTTTT. The rearrangement uses TRBV11-2 and TRBJ1-4; D is unresolved. V lost 5 bases and J 0 bases, leaving 13 bases between the germline ends. Germline-derived CDR1 and CDR2 are SGHAT and FQNNGV. The CDR3 has 16 amino acids.

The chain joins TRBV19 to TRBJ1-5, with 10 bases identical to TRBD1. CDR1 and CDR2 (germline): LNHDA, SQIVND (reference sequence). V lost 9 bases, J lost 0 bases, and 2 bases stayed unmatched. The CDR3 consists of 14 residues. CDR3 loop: CASRDRGSNQPQHF. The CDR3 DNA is TGTGCCAGCAGGGACAGGGGTAGCAATCAGCCCCAGCATTTT.

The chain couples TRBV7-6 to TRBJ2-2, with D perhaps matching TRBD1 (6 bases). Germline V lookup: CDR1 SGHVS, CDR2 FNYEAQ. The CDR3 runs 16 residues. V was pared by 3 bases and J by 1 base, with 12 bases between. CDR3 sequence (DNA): TGTGCCAGCAGCTTCAGGGGTTGGGGGAACACCGGGGAGCTGTTTTTT. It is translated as CASSFRGWGNTGELFF. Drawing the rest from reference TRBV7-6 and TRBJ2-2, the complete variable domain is GAGVSQSPRYKVTKRGQDVALRCDPISGHVSLYWYRQALGQGPEFLTYFNYEAQQDKSGLPNDRFSAERPEGSISTLTIQRTEQRDSAMYRCASSFRGWGNTGELFFGEGSRLTVL.

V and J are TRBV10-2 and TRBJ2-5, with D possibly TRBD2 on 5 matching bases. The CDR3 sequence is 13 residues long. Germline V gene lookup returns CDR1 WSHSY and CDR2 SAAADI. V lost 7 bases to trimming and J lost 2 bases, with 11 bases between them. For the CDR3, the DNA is TGCGCCAGCAAAGCCGCGGGTCAAGAGACCCAGTACTTC. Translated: CASKAAGQETQYF.

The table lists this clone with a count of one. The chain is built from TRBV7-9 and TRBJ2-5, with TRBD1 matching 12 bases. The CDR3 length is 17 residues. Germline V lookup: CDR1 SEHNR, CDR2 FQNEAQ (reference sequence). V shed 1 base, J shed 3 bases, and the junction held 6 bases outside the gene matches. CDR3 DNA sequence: TGTGCCAGCAGCTTAGGGCCGGGACAGGGGGCGAAAGAGACCCAGTACTTC. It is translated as CASSLGPGQGAKETQYF.

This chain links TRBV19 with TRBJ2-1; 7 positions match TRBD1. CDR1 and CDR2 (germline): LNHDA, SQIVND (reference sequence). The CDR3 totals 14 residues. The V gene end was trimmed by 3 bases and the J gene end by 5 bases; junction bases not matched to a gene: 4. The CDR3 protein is CASSIWTGNNEQFF. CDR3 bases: TGTGCCAGTAGTATTTGGACAGGAAACAATGAGCAGTTCTTC. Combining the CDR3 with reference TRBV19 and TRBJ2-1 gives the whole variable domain DGGITQSPKYLFRKEGQNVTLSCEQNLNHDAMYWYRQDPGQGLRLIYYSQIVNDFQKGDIAEGYSVSREKKESFPLTVTSAQKNPTAFYLCASSIWTGNNEQFFGPGTRLTVL.

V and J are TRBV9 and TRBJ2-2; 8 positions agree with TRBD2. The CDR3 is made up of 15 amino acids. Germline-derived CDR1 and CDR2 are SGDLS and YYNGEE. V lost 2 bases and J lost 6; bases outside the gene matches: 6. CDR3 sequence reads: CASSVEVLAAGELFF. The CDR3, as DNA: TGTGCCAGCAGCGTCGAGGTACTAGCGGCCGGGGAGCTGTTTTTT.

CDR3 in DNA: TGTGCCAGCAGCCAAGATCGGGGGGGAGCTAGCGGGAGCTACGAGCAGTACTTC. It codes for CASSQDRGGASGSYEQYF. J is TRBJ2-7 and V is TRBV4-2, with 10 nucleotides matching TRBD2. This CDR3 is 18 amino acids long. In germline, CDR1 is LGHNA, CDR2 YNFKEQ. J was trimmed by 3 bases and V by 0 bases; bases with no gene match: 11.

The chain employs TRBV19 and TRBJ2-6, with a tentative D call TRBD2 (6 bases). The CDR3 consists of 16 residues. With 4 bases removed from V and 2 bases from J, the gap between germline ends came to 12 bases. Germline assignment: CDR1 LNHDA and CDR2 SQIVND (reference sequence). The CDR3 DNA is TGTGCCAGTAGTAACGGGGGTATGACTGGGGCCAACGTCCTGACTTTC. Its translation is CASSNGGMTGANVLTF.

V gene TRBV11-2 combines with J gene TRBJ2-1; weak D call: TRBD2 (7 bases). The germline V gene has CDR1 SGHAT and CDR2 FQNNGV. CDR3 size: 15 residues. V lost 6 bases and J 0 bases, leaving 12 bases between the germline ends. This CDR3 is CASRGGAPSYNEQFF. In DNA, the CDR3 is TGTGCCAGCAGGGGGGGGGCCCCCTCCTACAATGAGCAGTTCTTC.